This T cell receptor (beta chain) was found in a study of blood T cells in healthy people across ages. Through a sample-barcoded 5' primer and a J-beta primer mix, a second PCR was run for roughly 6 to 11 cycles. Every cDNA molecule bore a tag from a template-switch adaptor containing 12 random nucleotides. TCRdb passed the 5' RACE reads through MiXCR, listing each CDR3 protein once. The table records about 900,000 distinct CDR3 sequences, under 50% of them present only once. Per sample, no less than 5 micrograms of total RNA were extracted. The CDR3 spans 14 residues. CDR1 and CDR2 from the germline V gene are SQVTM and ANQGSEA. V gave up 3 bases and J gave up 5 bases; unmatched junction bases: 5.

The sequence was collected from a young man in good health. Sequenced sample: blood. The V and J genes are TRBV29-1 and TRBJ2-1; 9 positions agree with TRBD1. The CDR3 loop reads CSVEETGGNNEQFF. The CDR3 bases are TGCAGCGTTGAGGAGACAGGGGGAAACAATGAGCAGTTCTTC.